The 28 T cell receptor beta chains below all came from one sample that was sequenced in a study of cytomegalovirus exposure and HLA in healthy donors. Assay used: immunoSEQ multiplex PCR; TCRdb lists only in-frame clones, some missing. The data hold some 260,000 clones, with roughly 87% observed a single time. Source material: PBMCs. The receptors come from a man between 18 and 29 years old in good health and CMV-seropositive.

V usage is TRBV7-9 and J usage is TRBJ1-2; 8 positions agree with TRBD1. The V gene end was trimmed by 5 bases and the J gene end by 5 bases; junction bases not matched to a gene: 7. The length of the CDR3 is 14 residues. In germline, CDR1 is SEHNR, CDR2 FQNEAQ (reference sequence). The chain's CDR3 is CASSLGQEEYGYTF. The DNA for the CDR3 is TGTGCCAGCAGCCTGGGACAGGAGGAGTATGGCTACACCTTC.

This clone was found once. The CDR3 DNA sequence: TGCGCCAGCAGGCGCTCGGCCGGAGTGGGGACCCAGTACTTC. Its protein is CASRRSAGVGTQYF. The J gene is TRBJ2-5, the V gene TRBV4-1; the D is unclear. CDR3 length equals 14 residues. Germline CDR1 MGHRA, CDR2 YSYEKL. The V end lost 6 bases, the J end lost 7 bases, and 18 bases lay between the germline ends.

The chain has TRBV5-1 and TRBJ2-1; D possibly corresponds to TRBD1 (6 bases). V dropped 4 bases and J dropped 8 bases, with 16 bases sitting between them. CDR1 and CDR2 from the germline V gene are SGHRS and YFSETQ. There are 14 residues in the CDR3. Written as DNA, the CDR3 is TGCGCCAGCAGCACGGGACACGGAGGCTATGAGCAGTTCTTC. Translating gives CASSTGHGGYEQFF.

This chain's CDR3 is CASSQDSEVQYF. The CDR3 DNA reads as TGCGCCAGCAGCCAAGATTCTGAAGTCCAGTACTTC. The V gene is TRBV4-3, the J gene TRBJ2-4; D unclear. CDR3 length: 12 amino acids. The V and J ends lost 0 bases and 13 bases respectively, with 10 bases between them. Germline V lookup: CDR1 LGHNA, CDR2 YSLEER.

The gene calls are TRBV28 and TRBJ2-7, with 9 bases matching TRBD1. Germline lookup yields CDR1 MDHEN and CDR2 SYDVKM. The V gene end was trimmed by 5 bases and the J gene end by 3 bases; junction bases not matched to a gene: 23. The CDR3 is made up of 20 amino acids. The CDR3 spells CASSPPSPGQGPRGGYEQYF. CDR3 bases: TGTGCCAGCAGTCCTCCGTCCCCGGGACAGGGTCCCCGTGGGGGCTACGAGCAGTACTTC.

The chain's CDR3 is CAWGPGQGTNEKLFF. The DNA for the CDR3 is TGTGCCTGGGGACCGGGACAGGGGACTAATGAAAAACTGTTTTTT. The chain links TRBV30 to TRBJ1-4; 10 bases match TRBD1. CDR3 length equals 15 residues. CDR1 and CDR2 from the germline V gene are GTSNPN and SVGIG (reference sequence). Losses at the gene ends were 5 bases for V and 2 bases for J; bases not matched to a gene: 5.

V gene TRBV18 combines with J gene TRBJ1-5; D is uncertain. There are 15 residues in the CDR3. With 0 bases removed from V and 0 bases from J, the gap between germline ends came to 6 bases. In germline, CDR1 is KGHSH, CDR2 LQKENI. DNA for the CDR3: TGTGCCAGCTCACCACCCGGTATTAGCAATCAGCCCCAGCATTTT. Protein sequence: CASSPPGISNQPQHF.

This chain uses TRBV11-2 with TRBJ1-1; D ambiguous. V lost 3 bases and J lost 4, with 9 bases in between. This CDR3 region has 13 residues. Germline loops: CDR1 SGHAT, CDR2 FQNNGV. CDR3 sequence: CASSFLLGTEAFF. CDR3 bases: TGTGCCAGCAGCTTTCTATTGGGCACTGAAGCTTTCTTT.

The gene calls are TRBV2 and TRBJ1-4; no clear D. The CDR3 is made up of 16 amino acids. Trimming pared 6 bases from V and 3 bases from J, leaving 17 bases between. Germline V gene data show CDR1 as SNHLY and CDR2 as FYNNEI. CDR3 amino acids: CASRDRLAGPNEKLFF. The CDR3 nucleotides read TGTGCCAGCAGGGACCGTTTGGCGGGCCCTAATGAAAAACTGTTTTTT.

The V and J genes are TRBV5-5 and TRBJ1-1; D is unclear. The CDR3 contains 13 residues. CDR1 SGHKS and CDR2 YYEKEE come from the germline V gene (reference sequence). V was pared by 4 bases and J by 4 bases, with 11 bases between. CDR3 protein: CASSGIGLTEAFF. The CDR3 bases are TGTGCCAGCAGCGGCATAGGCCTCACTGAAGCTTTCTTT.

The chain is built from TRBV4-3 and TRBJ1-2; no reliable D call. CDR1 and CDR2 (germline): LGHNA, YSLEER. The ends were cut back, 1 base at V and 8 bases at J, with 17 bases in the middle. There are 15 residues in the CDR3. CDR3 sequence (DNA): TGCGCCAGCAGCCAAGTACCAGACCGTGAGGCGGGCTACACCTTC. Protein sequence: CASSQVPDREAGYTF.

The J gene is TRBJ2-5, the V gene TRBV11-2, with D perhaps being TRBD1 or TRBD2 (5 bases each). The CDR3 loop spans 16 amino acids. The V gene's germline CDR1 is SGHAT and CDR2 FQNNGV. Trimming took 5 bases from V and 5 from J, leaving 21 bases between them. CDR3 bases: TGTGCCAGCAGCATAGGGACGGAGCTCGGTTCGGAGACCCAGTACTTC. This codes for CASSIGTELGSETQYF.

The chain employs TRBV4-1 and TRBJ2-7, with D hard to call. In germline, CDR1 is MGHRA, CDR2 YSYEKL. The V end was cut by 4 bases, the J end by 3 bases, with 16 bases between. The CDR3 sequence is 15 residues long. In DNA, the CDR3 is TGCGCCAGCAGCCTCCTCTACCAGAAAGACTACGAGCAGTACTTC. Translating it yields CASSLLYQKDYEQYF.

The chain employs TRBV6-1 and TRBJ1-5; D is perhaps TRBD1 (5 bases). Germline-derived CDR1 and CDR2 are MNHNS and SASEGT. The CDR3 loop spans 13 amino acids. V was cut by 6 bases and J by 1 base, with 7 bases left in between. The CDR3: CASRRDSNQPQHF. The CDR3 DNA reads TGTGCCAGCAGACGGGACAGCAATCAGCCCCAGCATTTT.

The genes are TRBV29-1 and TRBJ1-2; TRBD1 matches at 12 bases. V shed 6 bases and J 4 bases; nucleotides not matched to a gene: 6. CDR3 length equals 14 residues. Germline V gene sequence: CDR1 SQVTM, CDR2 ANQGSEA. The CDR3 protein is CSVPGQGASYGYTF. CDR3 nucleotides: TGCAGCGTCCCGGGACAGGGGGCCAGCTATGGCTACACCTTC.

The J gene is TRBJ2-1, the V gene TRBV29-1; maybe TRBD2 (5 bases). This CDR3 comprises 13 residues. The V and J ends lost 6 bases and 0 bases respectively, with 9 bases between them. The germline CDR1 and CDR2 sequences are SQVTM and ANQGSEA. Here the CDR3 reads CSVRAASYNEQFF. The CDR3, as DNA: TGCAGCGTGAGGGCGGCCTCCTACAATGAGCAGTTCTTC.

This sequence joins TRBV28 and TRBJ2-5, with D tentatively TRBD2 (7 bases). Germline V lookup: CDR1 MDHEN, CDR2 SYDVKM. V shed 7 bases and J shed 1 base, with 10 bases lying between them. CDR3 length: 13 residues. CDR3 bases: TGTGCCAGCACAGGGGAGGGCCAAGAGACCCAGTACTTC. Its translation is CASTGEGQETQYF.

The chain uses TRBV7-3 and TRBJ2-7; TRBD2 matches at 10 bases. The CDR3 extends over 17 amino acids. Germline V gene data show CDR1 as SGHTA and CDR2 as FQGTGA. The V gene end was trimmed by 5 bases and the J gene end by 4 bases; junction bases not matched to a gene: 14. CDR3 region: CASSPLPLAGEGYEQYF. CDR3 sequence (DNA): TGTGCCAGCAGCCCTCTGCCGCTAGCGGGAGAGGGGTACGAGCAGTACTTC.

This clone has ten or more counts. The J gene is TRBJ2-7, the V gene TRBV13, with D uncertain. CDR1 is PRHDT and CDR2 is FYEKMQ in the germline V gene (reference sequence). Trimming removed 4 bases at V and 3 bases at J, with 7 bases between. This CDR3 region has 12 residues. For the CDR3, the DNA is TGTGCCAGCAGCTCACGCTTCTACGAGCAGTACTTC. It translates to CASSSRFYEQYF.

The J gene is TRBJ2-7, the V gene TRBV4-1; D unclear. Germline loops: CDR1 MGHRA, CDR2 YSYEKL. V lost 0 bases and J lost 3, with 9 bases in between. The CDR3 extends over 14 amino acids. CDR3 region: CASSQDTASYEQYF. DNA for the CDR3: TGCGCCAGCAGCCAAGATACGGCTAGCTACGAGCAGTACTTC.

The gene calls are TRBV5-1 and TRBJ2-3, with D tentatively TRBD1 or TRBD2 (7 bases each). The V gene's germline CDR1 is SGHRS and CDR2 YFSETQ. CDR3 length: 14 amino acids. Trimming took off 4 bases at V and 1 base at J, with 10 bases between the two ends. As DNA, the CDR3 is TGCGCCAGCAGCCCAGGGGGGGGCACAGATACGCAGTATTTT. Translation: CASSPGGGTDTQYF.

The V call is TRBV27, the J call TRBJ2-7, with a weak D call TRBD2 (6 bases). Germline CDR1 MNHEY, CDR2 SMNVEV (reference sequence). The V end lost 8 bases, the J end lost 3 bases, and 17 bases lay between the germline ends. This CDR3 spans 14 amino acids. CDR3 protein: CASGSRDSIYEQYF. DNA of the CDR3: TGTGCCAGCGGCTCCCGGGACTCGATCTACGAGCAGTACTTC.

CDR3 region: CATKWGTAYGYTF. The CDR3 nucleotides are TGTGCCACTAAATGGGGGACAGCGTATGGCTACACCTTC. The chain couples TRBV19 to TRBJ1-2; 7 nucleotides agree with TRBD1. Trimming took 10 bases from V and 5 from J; bases not matched to a gene: 10. Germline V gene lookup returns CDR1 LNHDA and CDR2 SQIVND (reference sequence). CDR3 size: 13 residues.

The genes are TRBV5-1 and TRBJ2-5; D possibly matches TRBD1 or TRBD2 (6 bases each). The CDR3 runs to 14 residues. Germline assignment: CDR1 SGHRS and CDR2 YFSETQ. The V end was cut by 7 bases, the J end by 5 bases, with 18 bases between. The CDR3, as DNA: TGCGCCAGCGAGGGGGGAACCCCAGGGGAGACCCAGTACTTC. Protein: CASEGGTPGETQYF.

The chain's CDR3 is CASSLVLGEQYF. The CDR3 DNA reads as TGTGCCAGCAGTTTAGTACTCGGGGAGCAGTACTTC. This sequence joins TRBV28 and TRBJ2-7; no firm D call. The CDR3 spans 12 residues. The V end lost 2 bases, the J end lost 7 bases, and 9 bases lay between the germline ends. Germline lookup yields CDR1 MDHEN and CDR2 SYDVKM.

V gene TRBV20-1 combines with J gene TRBJ2-7; 8 bases align to TRBD1. The J segment lost 6 bases and the V segment lost 5 bases, leaving 3 bases of the junction unmatched. Germline V gene sequence: CDR1 DFQATT, CDR2 SNEGSKA (reference sequence). The CDR3 has 11 amino acids. CDR3 in DNA: TGCAGTGCTGGACAGGGTGTCGAGCAGTACTTC. It yields the protein CSAGQGVEQYF.

A single count supports this clone. The V and J genes are TRBV12-5 and TRBJ1-5; tentative D call: TRBD1 (5 bases). The CDR3 consists of 15 residues. Per the germline V gene, CDR1 is LGHNT and CDR2 is FRNRAP. The germline V and J ends were trimmed by 4 bases and 2 bases, with 12 bases remaining between them. This CDR3 is CASGWGTAGNQPQHF. The DNA of the CDR3 is TGTGCTAGTGGTTGGGGGACCGCAGGCAATCAGCCCCAGCATTTT.

This chain connects TRBV5-1 to TRBJ2-5; D is possibly TRBD1 or TRBD2 (6 bases each). V lost 0 bases, J lost 3 bases, and 12 bases lay in between. Germline V CDR1 and CDR2: SGHRS, YFSETQ. This CDR3 is 15 amino acids long. Here the CDR3 reads CASSLGPGAKETQYF. DNA for the CDR3: TGCGCCAGCAGCTTGGGACCGGGGGCCAAAGAGACCCAGTACTTC.